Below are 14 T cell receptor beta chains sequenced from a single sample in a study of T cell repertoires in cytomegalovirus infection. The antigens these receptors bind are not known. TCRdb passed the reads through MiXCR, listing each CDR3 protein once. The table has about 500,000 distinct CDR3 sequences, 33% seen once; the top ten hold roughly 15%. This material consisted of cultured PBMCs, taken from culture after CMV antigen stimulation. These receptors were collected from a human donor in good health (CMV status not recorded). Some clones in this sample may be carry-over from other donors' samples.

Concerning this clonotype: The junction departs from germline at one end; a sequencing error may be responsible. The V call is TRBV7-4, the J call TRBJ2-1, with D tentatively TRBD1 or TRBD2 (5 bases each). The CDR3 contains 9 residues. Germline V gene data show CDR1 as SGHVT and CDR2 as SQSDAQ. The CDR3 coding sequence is TGTGCCAGCAGCTTATTGGGGGTCTTC. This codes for CASSLLGVF.

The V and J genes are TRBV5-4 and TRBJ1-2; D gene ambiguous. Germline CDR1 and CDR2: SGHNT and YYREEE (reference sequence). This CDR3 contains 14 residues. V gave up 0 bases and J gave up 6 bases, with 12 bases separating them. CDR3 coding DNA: TGTGCCAGCAGCTTGGTTCCGGGTAGCCATGGCTACACCTTC. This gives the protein CASSLVPGSHGYTF.

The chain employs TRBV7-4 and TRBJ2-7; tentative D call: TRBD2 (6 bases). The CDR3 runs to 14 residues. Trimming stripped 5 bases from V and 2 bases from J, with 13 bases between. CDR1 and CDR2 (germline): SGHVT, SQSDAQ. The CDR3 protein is CASSRSGAAYEQYF. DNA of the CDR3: TGTGCCAGCAGCCGTAGCGGCGCCGCCTACGAGCAGTACTTC.

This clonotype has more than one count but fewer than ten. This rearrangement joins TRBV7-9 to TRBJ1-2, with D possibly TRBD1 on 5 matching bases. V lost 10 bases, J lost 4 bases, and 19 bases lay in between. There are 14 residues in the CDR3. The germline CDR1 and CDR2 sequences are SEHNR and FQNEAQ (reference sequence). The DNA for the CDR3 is TGTGCCACGTATCGCCTCCTTGGGGGCTATGGCTACACCTTC. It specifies CATYRLLGGYGYTF.

The CDR3 spells CASSYTVTDTQYF. CDR3 sequence (DNA): TGTGCCAGCAGTTATACGGTCACAGATACGCAGTATTTT. The rearrangement joins TRBV6-2 or TRBV6-3 to TRBJ2-3; no firm D call. This CDR3 contains 13 residues. CDR1 MNHEY and CDR2 SVGEGT come from the germline V gene. The germline V and J ends were trimmed by 3 bases and 2 bases, with 6 bases remaining between them.

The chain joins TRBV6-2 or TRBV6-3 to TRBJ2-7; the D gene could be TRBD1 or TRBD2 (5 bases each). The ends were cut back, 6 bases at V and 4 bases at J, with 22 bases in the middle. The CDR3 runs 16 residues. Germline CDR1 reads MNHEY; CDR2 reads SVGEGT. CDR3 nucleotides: TGTGCCAGCAGGGCAACAGGAGTAGAGGGATTGTACGAGCAGTACGTC. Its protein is CASRATGVEGLYEQYV.

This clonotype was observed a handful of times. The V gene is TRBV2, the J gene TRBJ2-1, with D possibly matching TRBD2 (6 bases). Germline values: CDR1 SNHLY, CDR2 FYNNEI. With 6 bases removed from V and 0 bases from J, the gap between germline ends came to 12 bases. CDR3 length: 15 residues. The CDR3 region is CASRIAEASYNEQFF. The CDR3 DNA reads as TGTGCCAGCAGGATAGCGGAGGCCTCCTACAATGAGCAGTTCTTC.

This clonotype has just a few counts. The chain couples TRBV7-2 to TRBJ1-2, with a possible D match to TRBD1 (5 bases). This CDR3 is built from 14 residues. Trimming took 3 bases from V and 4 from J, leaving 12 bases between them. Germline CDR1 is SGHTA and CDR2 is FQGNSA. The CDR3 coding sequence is TGTGCCAGCAGCTTTGGGGGGATCGGCTATGGCTACACCTTC. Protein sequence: CASSFGGIGYGYTF. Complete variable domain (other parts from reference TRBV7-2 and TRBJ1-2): GAGVSQSPSNKVTEKGKDVELRCDPISGHTALYWYRQSLGQGLEFLIYFQGNSAPDKSGLPSDRFSAERTGGSVSTLTIQRTQQEDSAVYLCASSFGGIGYGYTFGSGTRLTVV.

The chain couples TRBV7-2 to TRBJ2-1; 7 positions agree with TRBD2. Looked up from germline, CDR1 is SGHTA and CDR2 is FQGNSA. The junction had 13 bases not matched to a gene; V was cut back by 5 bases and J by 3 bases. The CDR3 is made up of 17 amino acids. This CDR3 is CASSHGGGRDHYNEQFF. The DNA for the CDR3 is TGTGCCAGCAGCCATGGCGGAGGGAGGGATCACTACAATGAGCAGTTCTTC.

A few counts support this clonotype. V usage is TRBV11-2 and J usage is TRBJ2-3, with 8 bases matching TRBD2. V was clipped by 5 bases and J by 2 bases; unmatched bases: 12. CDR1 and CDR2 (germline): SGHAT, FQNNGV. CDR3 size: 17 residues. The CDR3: CASSPRPAGAFTDTQYF. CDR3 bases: TGTGCCAGCAGCCCCAGGCCAGCGGGAGCATTCACAGATACGCAGTATTTT.

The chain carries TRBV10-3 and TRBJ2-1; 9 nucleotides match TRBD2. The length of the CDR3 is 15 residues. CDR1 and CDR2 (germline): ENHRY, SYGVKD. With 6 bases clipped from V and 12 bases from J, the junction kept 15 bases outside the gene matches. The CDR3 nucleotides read TGTGCCATCAGGGTGGTTGGTAGCGGGAGATTTGGGCAGTTCTTC. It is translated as CAIRVVGSGRFGQFF.

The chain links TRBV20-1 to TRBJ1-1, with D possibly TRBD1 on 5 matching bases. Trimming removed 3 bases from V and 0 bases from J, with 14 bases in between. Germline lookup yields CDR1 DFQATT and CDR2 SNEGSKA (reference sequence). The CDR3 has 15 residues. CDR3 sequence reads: CSASLYGTMNTEAFF. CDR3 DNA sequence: TGCAGTGCTAGTTTGTACGGGACCATGAACACTGAAGCTTTCTTT.

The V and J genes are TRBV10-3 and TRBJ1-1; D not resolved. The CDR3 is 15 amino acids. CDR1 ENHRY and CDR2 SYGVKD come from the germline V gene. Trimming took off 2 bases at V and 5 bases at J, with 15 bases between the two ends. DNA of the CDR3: TGTGCCATCAGTGAGCCGGGCCTCCTAAGTACTGAAGCTTTCTTT. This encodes CAISEPGLLSTEAFF.

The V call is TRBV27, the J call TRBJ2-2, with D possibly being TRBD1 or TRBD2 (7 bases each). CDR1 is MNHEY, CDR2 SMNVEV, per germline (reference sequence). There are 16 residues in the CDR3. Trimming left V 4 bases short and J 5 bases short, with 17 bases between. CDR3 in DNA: TGTGCCAGCAGTTCCGACCCCCAGGGGGGGACCGGGGAGCTGTTTTTT. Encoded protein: CASSSDPQGGTGELFF.